The next 27 T cell receptor beta chains were all read from a single sample in a study of blood T cell repertoires in COVID-19. Here immunoSEQ multiplex PCR was the method, and the copy in TCRdb shows in-frame clones only, minus some. The data contain under 450,000 clones, over 75% of them singletons. The sequencing sample was made of peripheral blood. These receptors were taken from a woman between 40 and 55 years old with COVID-19, enrolled during active disease.

V and J are TRBV4-3 and TRBJ1-4; 7 nucleotides match TRBD1. The CDR3 loop spans 16 amino acids. Germline V gene lookup returns CDR1 LGHNA and CDR2 YSLEER. Losses at the gene ends were 4 bases for V and 2 bases for J; bases not matched to a gene: 7. The CDR3 coding sequence is TGCGCCAGCAGCCCAAGGGGGCGGTGGACTAATGAAAAACTGTTTTTT. It specifies CASSPRGRWTNEKLFF.

V gene TRBV12-3 or TRBV12-4 combines with J gene TRBJ1-2, with no clear D. Trimming took off 7 bases at V and 3 bases at J, with 12 bases between the two ends. CDR3 length: 13 residues. The CDR3 DNA reads TGTGCCAGCACCCCGGCAGGCTACTATGGCTACACCTTC. Its protein is CASTPAGYYGYTF.

The genes are TRBV7-2 and TRBJ2-5; D is perhaps TRBD1 (6 bases). This CDR3 has 15 amino acids. V was cut by 2 bases and J by 5 bases, with 15 bases left in between. Germline V gene sequence: CDR1 SGHTA, CDR2 FQGNSA. CDR3: CASSLNAGAWETQYF. CDR3 DNA sequence: TGTGCCAGCAGCTTAAACGCAGGGGCTTGGGAGACCCAGTACTTC.

The rearrangement uses TRBV20-1 and TRBJ1-1; possibly TRBD1 for D (5 bases). V was trimmed by 3 bases and J by 5 bases, leaving 13 bases between them. Germline loops: CDR1 DFQATT, CDR2 SNEGSKA (reference sequence). CDR3 length: 13 residues. The CDR3 region has the DNA TGCAGTGCTAGTAAAGGGGCCGGGACTGAAGCTTTCTTT. Its translation: CSASKGAGTEAFF.

The count of this clone is one. The J gene is TRBJ2-1, the V gene TRBV5-1; D might be TRBD1 (5 bases). This CDR3 has 15 residues. Between the trimmed V and J ends, which lost 4 bases and 4 bases, there was a span of 15 bases. Germline CDR1 reads SGHRS; CDR2 reads YFSETQ. The CDR3 DNA follows: TGCGCCAGCAGCCCGGAGCCAGGGCAGTACAATGAGCAGTTCTTC. It encodes CASSPEPGQYNEQFF.

As regards this clone: Just one base apart from a much larger clone, this may be a read error. The sample has other DNA sequences that encode this CDR3 too. J is TRBJ1-1 and V is TRBV9; 7 bases map to TRBD1. With 4 bases clipped from V and 7 bases from J, the junction kept 4 bases outside the gene matches. This CDR3 region has 12 residues. Germline V gene data show CDR1 as SGDLS and CDR2 as YYNGEE. CDR3 region: CASSPGTVEAFF. The CDR3 coding sequence is TGTGCCAGCAGCCCCGGGACAGTTGAAGCTTTCTTT.

The chain combines TRBV10-2 with TRBJ2-3; 9 bases match TRBD1. The CDR3 is 15 residues long. J was trimmed by 2 bases and V by 6 bases; bases with no gene match: 6. Germline V CDR1 and CDR2: WSHSY, SAAADI. The CDR3 spells CASSRTGDHTDTQYF. CDR3 sequence (DNA): TGCGCCAGCAGCCGGACAGGGGACCACACAGATACGCAGTATTTT.

This chain joins TRBV5-1 and TRBJ1-1; 7 bases are a match to TRBD1. Germline loops: CDR1 SGHRS, CDR2 YFSETQ. The CDR3 has 12 residues. V lost 4 bases, J lost 12 bases, and 9 bases stayed unmatched. The CDR3 reads CASSGGQSNPFF. The CDR3, as DNA: TGCGCCAGCAGCGGGGGACAGTCAAACCCTTTCTTT.

This clone was detected only once. The chain joins TRBV28 to TRBJ2-7, with 7 bases that match TRBD1. Germline V gene sequence: CDR1 MDHEN, CDR2 SYDVKM. This CDR3 comprises 14 residues. V gave up 2 bases and J gave up 4 bases; unmatched junction bases: 5. CDR3 in amino acids: CASSLLQGRYEQYF. The CDR3 region has the DNA TGTGCCAGCAGTTTACTACAGGGGCGGTACGAGCAGTACTTC.

This chain joins TRBV28 and TRBJ1-4; 8 bases align to TRBD1. Germline V gene lookup returns CDR1 MDHEN and CDR2 SYDVKM. The CDR3 consists of 12 residues. V was clipped by 6 bases and J by 13 bases; unmatched bases: 7. CDR3 coding DNA: TGTGCCAGCAGCTACAGGGGGGTAGGACTGTTTTTT. Residues: CASSYRGVGLFF.

This clone was detected only once. The CDR3: CAVAGTNNQPQHF. CDR3 nucleotide sequence: TGTGCCGTGGCAGGGACAAACAATCAGCCCCAGCATTTT. This rearrangement joins TRBV30 to TRBJ1-5; the D gene is possibly TRBD1 (6 bases). Germline loops: CDR1 GTSNPN, CDR2 SVGIG (reference sequence). This CDR3 has 13 amino acids. Trimming shortened V by 8 bases and J by 3 bases, and 14 bases separated the two germline ends.

The chain is built from TRBV5-1 and TRBJ1-5; D ambiguous. The CDR3 runs to 14 residues. V dropped 2 bases and J dropped 6 bases, with 12 bases sitting between them. Germline V gene lookup returns CDR1 SGHRS and CDR2 YFSETQ. The CDR3 DNA sequence: TGCGCCAGCAGCTTTGACGGGGTGAGTCAGCCCCAGCATTTT. It is translated as CASSFDGVSQPQHF.

This rearrangement joins TRBV3-1 (or the pseudogene TRBV3-2) to TRBJ2-5; possible D gene TRBD2, 5 bases. From germline, CDR1 is LGHDT and CDR2 YNNKEL (reference sequence). V was trimmed by 5 bases and J by 1 base, leaving 8 bases between them. The CDR3 extends over 13 amino acids. The CDR3 is CASSSRGQETQYF. CDR3 bases: TGTGCCAGCAGCAGCCGGGGCCAAGAGACCCAGTACTTC.

V and J are TRBV2 and TRBJ1-4; D gene ambiguous. The CDR3 totals 13 residues. Germline V gene data show CDR1 as SNHLY and CDR2 as FYNNEI. The ends were cut back, 2 bases at V and 8 bases at J, with 9 bases in the middle. DNA for the CDR3: TGTGCCAGCAGTGAAACGAGGGCAGAAAAACTGTTTTTT. It encodes CASSETRAEKLFF.

The count of this clone is one. The rearrangement joins TRBV9 to TRBJ1-6; D not certain. The CDR3 length is 15 residues. Germline V gene sequence: CDR1 SGDLS, CDR2 YYNGEE. V lost 1 base and J 7 bases, leaving 12 bases between the germline ends. In DNA, the CDR3 is TGTGCCAGCAGCGTATCGCGGGGAGAGAATTCACCCCTCCACTTT. This translates into CASSVSRGENSPLHF.

A single count supports this clone. This chain uses TRBV5-1 with TRBJ2-7; 9 bases agree with TRBD1. Germline V gene sequence: CDR1 SGHRS, CDR2 YFSETQ. V was pared by 0 bases and J by 2 bases, with 15 bases of the junction left unmatched. The CDR3 loop spans 19 amino acids. In DNA, the CDR3 is TGCGCCAGCAGCTTGGTGCCGACCCCCCTCAGGACAGGGGCCTACGAGCAGTACTTC. It translates to CASSLVPTPLRTGAYEQYF.

CDR3 nucleotides: TGTGCCAGCAGTCCGGGACACCTAGGGGGGGACACTGAAGCTTTCTTT. This encodes CASSPGHLGGDTEAFF. This chain links TRBV7-3 with TRBJ1-1; possible D gene TRBD1, 6 bases. Germline lookup yields CDR1 SGHTA and CDR2 FQGTGA. The CDR3 totals 16 residues. V was trimmed by 6 bases and J by 3 bases, leaving 20 bases between them. Using reference TRBV7-3 and TRBJ1-1 for the parts outside the CDR3, the full variable domain is GAGVSQTPSNKVTEKGKYVELRCDPISGHTALYWYRQSLGQGPEFLIYFQGTGAADDSGLPNDRFFAVRPEGSVSTLKIQRTERGDSAVYLCASSPGHLGGDTEAFFGQGTRLTVV.

CDR3 region: CASSYRDSPLHF. DNA for the CDR3: TGTGCCAGCAGTTACAGGGATTCACCCCTCCACTTT. J is TRBJ1-6 and V is TRBV5-4; D perhaps matches TRBD1 (6 bases). V lost 5 bases and J lost 8, with 8 bases in between. CDR1 and CDR2 (germline): SGHNT, YYREEE (reference sequence). CDR3 length: 12 amino acids.

The rearrangement uses TRBV7-2 and TRBJ1-4; perhaps TRBD1 as D (5 bases). The CDR3 totals 16 residues. The germline gives CDR1 SGHTA, CDR2 FQGNSA. V dropped 3 bases and J dropped 10 bases, with 21 bases sitting between them. The CDR3 reads CASSFSRDGREGKLFF. DNA for the CDR3: TGTGCCAGCAGCTTTTCGCGCGACGGCAGGGAGGGAAAACTGTTTTTT.

This chain connects TRBV28 to TRBJ1-5; 8 bases are shared with TRBD1. CDR3 length equals 15 residues. CDR1 is MDHEN, CDR2 SYDVKM, per germline. J was trimmed by 7 bases and V by 8 bases; bases with no gene match: 13. For the CDR3, the DNA is TGTGCCAGCTCGAACACAGGGGGAACGGGCCAGCCCCAGCATTTT. Translated: CASSNTGGTGQPQHF.

This chain links TRBV6-5 with TRBJ1-6; 7 bases match TRBD1. Germline CDR1 MNHEY, CDR2 SVGAGI. With 0 bases clipped from V and 6 bases from J, the junction kept 5 bases outside the gene matches. The CDR3 extends over 16 amino acids. The CDR3 DNA is TGTGCCAGCAGTTACTCCGGTGCAGGGGGTAATTCACCCCTCCACTTT. This encodes CASSYSGAGGNSPLHF.

The chain carries TRBV4-1 and TRBJ1-3, with D uncertain. The CDR3 is 16 amino acids. Trimming took 2 bases from V and 2 from J, leaving 13 bases between them. Germline CDR1 and CDR2: MGHRA and YSYEKL. The CDR3 nucleotides are TGCGCCAGCAGCCAACCCCGTCTCGTAGCTGGAAACACCATATATTTT. This codes for CASSQPRLVAGNTIYF.

J is TRBJ1-5 and V is TRBV19, with TRBD1 as a possible D gene (6 bases). Looked up from germline, CDR1 is LNHDA and CDR2 is SQIVND (reference sequence). V was shortened by 10 bases and J by 5 bases, with 15 bases between the two germline ends. The CDR3 is made up of 13 amino acids. The DNA of the CDR3 is TGTGCCATCAAGGTCGGGGGGCATCAGCCCCAGCATTTT. This codes for CAIKVGGHQPQHF.

This clone was observed a single time. The chain is built from TRBV3-1 (or the pseudogene TRBV3-2) and TRBJ2-2, with 7 positions matching TRBD1. CDR1 is LGHDT and CDR2 is YNNKEL in the germline V gene (reference sequence). Losses at the gene ends were 4 bases for V and 2 bases for J; bases not matched to a gene: 4. The CDR3 is made up of 15 amino acids. CDR3 residues: CASSLHRGNTGELFF. The CDR3 region has the DNA TGTGCCAGCAGCCTACACAGGGGAAACACCGGGGAGCTGTTTTTT.

CDR3 loop: CASSVGSGQQAEQYF. Written as DNA, the CDR3 is TGTGCCAGCAGCGTAGGGTCAGGACAACAGGCCGAGCAGTACTTC. This rearrangement joins TRBV9 to TRBJ2-7; D might be TRBD1 (5 bases). The CDR3 totals 15 residues. Germline V gene lookup returns CDR1 SGDLS and CDR2 YYNGEE. V lost 0 bases to trimming and J lost 6 bases, with 16 bases between them.

This clone has a handful of counts. The gene calls are TRBV20-1 and TRBJ1-5; D not resolved. Trimming cost V 3 bases and J 4 bases, with 13 bases left between them. Germline V gene data show CDR1 as DFQATT and CDR2 as SNEGSKA (reference sequence). The CDR3 totals 14 residues. The CDR3 sequence: CSASNSRGNQPQHF. The CDR3 DNA reads as TGCAGTGCTAGTAACTCCCGCGGGAATCAGCCCCAGCATTTT.

This chain joins TRBV5-4 and TRBJ2-3; 7 bases line up with TRBD2. Germline values: CDR1 SGHNT, CDR2 YYREEE (reference sequence). The J segment lost 8 bases and the V segment lost 3 bases, leaving 3 bases of the junction unmatched. The CDR3 sequence is 12 residues long. CDR3 region: CASSSWGGTQYF. CDR3 bases: TGTGCCAGCAGCTCGTGGGGGGGTACGCAGTATTTT.